These 5 T cell receptor beta chains share one sample of origin, sequenced in a study of blood T cell repertoires in COVID-19. Here immunoSEQ multiplex PCR was the method, and the copy in TCRdb shows in-frame clones only, minus some. The sample includes approximately 190,000 clones, around 86% of them seen just once. Sequenced material: peripheral blood. The receptors derive from a woman aged 40 to 50 with acute or convalescent COVID-19.

The chain is built from TRBV11-2 and TRBJ2-7, with D perhaps matching TRBD2 (6 bases). Per the germline V gene, CDR1 is SGHAT and CDR2 is FQNNGV. V was shortened by 5 bases and J by 9 bases, with 14 bases between the two germline ends. This CDR3 has 12 residues. In DNA form, the CDR3 reads TGTGCCAGCAGCCCTTCGGGAGCGGGGCAGTACTTC. This sequence encodes CASSPSGAGQYF.

The V and J genes are TRBV28 and TRBJ2-2; TRBD2 matches at 9 bases. Per germline, CDR1 MDHEN and CDR2 SYDVKM. This CDR3 is built from 13 residues. Trimming took 6 bases from V and 11 from J; bases not matched to a gene: 7. The CDR3 region is CASSRMRGGELFF. The CDR3 bases are TGTGCCAGCAGCCGGATGCGGGGGGGTGAGCTGTTTTTT.

This clone is termed medium-sized (0.01 to 0.1%). The V call is TRBV4-1, the J call TRBJ2-5, with D hard to call. This CDR3 has 13 amino acids. Germline-derived CDR1 and CDR2 are MGHRA and YSYEKL. V was cut by 8 bases and J by 1 base, with 11 bases left in between. The CDR3 protein is CASPPVSQETQYF. In DNA form, the CDR3 reads TGCGCCAGCCCTCCCGTCAGCCAAGAGACCCAGTACTTC.

This clone was observed once. V gene TRBV28 combines with J gene TRBJ1-5; the D gene is possibly TRBD1 (6 bases). The CDR3 has 18 residues. Deletions cut 5 bases from V and 6 bases from J, with 26 bases between. From germline, CDR1 is MDHEN and CDR2 SYDVKM. The CDR3 loop reads CASSNLQGRWVLSQPQHF. As DNA, the CDR3 is TGTGCCAGCAGTAATTTACAGGGAAGGTGGGTTTTAAGTCAGCCCCAGCATTTT.

The table lists this clone with a count of one. J is TRBJ2-1 and V is TRBV10-3, with 9 bases fitting TRBD2. Germline CDR1 and CDR2: ENHRY and SYGVKD. This CDR3 is built from 14 residues. J was trimmed by 7 bases and V by 3 bases; bases with no gene match: 4. The CDR3 sequence: CAISEGGGENEQFF. The CDR3 DNA reads TGTGCCATCAGTGAAGGCGGGGGGGAGAATGAGCAGTTCTTC.